This T cell receptor (beta chain) was captured in a study of CD8 T cells in ankylosing spondylitis. This clonotype was picked up a small number of times. Its specificity is unknown. Study-level points and caveats: For ankylosing spondylitis blood, a TCR beta motif of seven to nine highly homologous variants appeared characteristic.

TCRdb itself ran the 5' RACE reads through MiXCR, one entry per CDR3 protein. In the table there are over 700,000 distinct CDR3 sequences, under 20% of which are singletons. The germline gives CDR1 LGHDT, CDR2 YNNKEL (reference sequence). The CDR3 is 14 amino acids. Between the trimmed V and J ends, which lost 0 bases and 7 bases, there was a span of 13 bases. Sequenced material: blood, either unsorted or a sorted T cell fraction (not recorded which). This chain joins TRBV3-1 and TRBJ2-7, with D possibly TRBD2 on 5 matching bases. This TCR derives from a male donor with ankylosing spondylitis. The CDR3 loop reads CASSQEPGSKEQYF. The CDR3 DNA reads TGTGCCAGCAGCCAAGAACCGGGGAGTAAAGAGCAGTACTTC.